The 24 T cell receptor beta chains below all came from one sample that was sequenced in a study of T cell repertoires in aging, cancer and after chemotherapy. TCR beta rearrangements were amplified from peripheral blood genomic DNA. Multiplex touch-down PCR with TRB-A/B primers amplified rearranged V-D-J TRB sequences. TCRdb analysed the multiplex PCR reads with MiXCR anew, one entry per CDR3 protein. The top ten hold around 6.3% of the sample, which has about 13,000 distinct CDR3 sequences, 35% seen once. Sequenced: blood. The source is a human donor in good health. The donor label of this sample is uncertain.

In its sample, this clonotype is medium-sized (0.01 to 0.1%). The CDR3 DNA follows: TGTGCCAGCAGCTTAACTGATACGCAGTATTTT. It encodes CASSLTDTQYF. V usage is TRBV7-9 and J usage is TRBJ2-3; D uncertain. Germline V lookup: CDR1 SEHNR, CDR2 FQNEAQ (reference sequence). The V gene lost 2 bases and the J gene lost 6 bases, with 3 bases spanning the gap. This CDR3 is built from 11 residues.

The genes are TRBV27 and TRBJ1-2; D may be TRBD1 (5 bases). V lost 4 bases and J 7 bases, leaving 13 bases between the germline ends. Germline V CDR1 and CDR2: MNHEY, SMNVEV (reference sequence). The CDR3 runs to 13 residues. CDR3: CASSSAGRGGYTF. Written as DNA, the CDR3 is TGTGCCAGCAGTTCGGCAGGGCGGGGTGGCTACACCTTC.

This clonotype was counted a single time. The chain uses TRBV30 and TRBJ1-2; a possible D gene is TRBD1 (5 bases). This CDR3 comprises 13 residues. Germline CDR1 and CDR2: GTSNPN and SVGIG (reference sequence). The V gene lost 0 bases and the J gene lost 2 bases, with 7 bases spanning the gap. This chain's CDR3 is CAWSVQANYGYTF. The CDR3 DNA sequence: TGTGCCTGGAGTGTACAGGCGAACTATGGCTACACCTTC.

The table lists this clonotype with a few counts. The CDR3 protein is CASIKRQLNAHEQFF. CDR3 nucleotides: TGTGCCAGCATAAAACGACAGTTGAACGCACATGAGCAGTTCTTC. The J gene is TRBJ2-1, the V gene TRBV6-6; TRBD1 might be the D (5 bases). V shed 7 bases and J shed 8 bases, with 21 bases lying between them. The CDR3 contains 15 residues. Germline lookup yields CDR1 MNHNY and CDR2 SVGAGI (reference sequence).

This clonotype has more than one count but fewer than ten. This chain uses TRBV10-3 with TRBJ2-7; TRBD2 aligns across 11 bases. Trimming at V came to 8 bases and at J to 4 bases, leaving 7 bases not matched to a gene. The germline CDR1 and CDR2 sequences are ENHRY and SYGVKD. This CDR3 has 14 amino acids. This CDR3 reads CAIGGTSGLYEQYF. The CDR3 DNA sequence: TGTGCCATCGGAGGGACTAGCGGCCTATACGAGCAGTACTTC.

In DNA, the CDR3 is TGTGCCAGTAGGGACAGGGAATCTCGCGAGCAGTACTTC. It is translated as CASRDRESREQYF. This chain joins TRBV6-1 and TRBJ2-7; 9 bases are a match to TRBD1. Germline V lookup: CDR1 MNHNS, CDR2 SASEGT. The CDR3 contains 13 residues. V dropped 9 bases and J dropped 6; count of bases not matched to a gene: 9.

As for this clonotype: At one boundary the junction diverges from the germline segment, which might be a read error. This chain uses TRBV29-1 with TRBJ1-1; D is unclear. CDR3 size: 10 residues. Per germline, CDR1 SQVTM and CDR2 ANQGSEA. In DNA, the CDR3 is TGCAGCGTCCGGAACGCTGAAGCTTTCTTT. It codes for CSVRNAEAFF. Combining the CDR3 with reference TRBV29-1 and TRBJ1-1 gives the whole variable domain SAVISQKPSRDICQRGTSLTIQCQVDSQVTMMFWYRQQPGQSLTLIATANQGSEATYESGFVIDKFPISRPNLTFSTLTVSNMSPEDSSIYLCSVRNAEAFFGQGTRLTVV.

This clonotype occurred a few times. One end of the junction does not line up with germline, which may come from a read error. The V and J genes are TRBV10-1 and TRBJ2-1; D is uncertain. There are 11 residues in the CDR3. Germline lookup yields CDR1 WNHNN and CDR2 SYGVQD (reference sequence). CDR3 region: CASSGYDEQFF. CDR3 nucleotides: TGCGCTAGCAGTGGATATGATGAGCAGTTCTTC.

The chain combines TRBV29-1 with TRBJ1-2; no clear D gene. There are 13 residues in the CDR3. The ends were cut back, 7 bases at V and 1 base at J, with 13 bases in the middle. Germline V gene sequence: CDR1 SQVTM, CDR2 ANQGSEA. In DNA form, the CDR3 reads TGCAGCGCCCCTTCAGGAAGTAACTATGGCTACACCTTC. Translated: CSAPSGSNYGYTF.

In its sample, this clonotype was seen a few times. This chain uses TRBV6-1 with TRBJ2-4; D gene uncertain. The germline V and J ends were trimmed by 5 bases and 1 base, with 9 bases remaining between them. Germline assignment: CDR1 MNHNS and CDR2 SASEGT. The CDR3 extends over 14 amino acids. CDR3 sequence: CASSLRLAKNIQYF. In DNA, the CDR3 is TGTGCCAGCAGTCTCCGGTTGGCCAAAAACATTCAGTACTTC.

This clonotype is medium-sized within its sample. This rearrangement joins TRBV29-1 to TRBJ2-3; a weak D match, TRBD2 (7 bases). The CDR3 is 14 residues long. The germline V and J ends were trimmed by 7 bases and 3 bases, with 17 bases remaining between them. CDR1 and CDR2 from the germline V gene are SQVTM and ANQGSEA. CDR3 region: CSAGAGARTDTQYF. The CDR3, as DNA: TGCAGCGCCGGGGCGGGGGCGAGGACAGATACGCAGTATTTT.

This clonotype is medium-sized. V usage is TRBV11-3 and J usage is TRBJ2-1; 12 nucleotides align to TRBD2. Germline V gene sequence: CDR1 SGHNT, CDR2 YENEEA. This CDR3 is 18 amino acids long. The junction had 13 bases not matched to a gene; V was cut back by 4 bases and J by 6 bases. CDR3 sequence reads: CASSSNQLAGGPVNEQFF. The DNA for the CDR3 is TGTGCCAGCAGCTCAAACCAACTAGCGGGGGGCCCGGTCAATGAGCAGTTCTTC. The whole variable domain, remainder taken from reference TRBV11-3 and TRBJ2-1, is EAGVVQSPRYKIIEKKQPVAFWCNPISGHNTLYWYLQNLGQGPELLIRYENEEAVDDSQLPKDRFSAERLKGVDSTLKIQPAELGDSAVYLCASSSNQLAGGPVNEQFFGPGTRLTVL.

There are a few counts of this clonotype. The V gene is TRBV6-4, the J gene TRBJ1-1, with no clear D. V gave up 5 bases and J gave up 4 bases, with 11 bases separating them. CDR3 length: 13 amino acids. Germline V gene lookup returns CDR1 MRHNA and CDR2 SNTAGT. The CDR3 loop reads CASSRGYGTEAFF. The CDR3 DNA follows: TGTGCCAGCAGTCGGGGTTATGGCACTGAAGCTTTCTTT.

The DNA of the CDR3 is TGTGCCAGTAACCGACCAAGCGGGAGTCGGGAGCAGTACTTC. Protein product: CASNRPSGSREQYF. This chain connects TRBV5-6 to TRBJ2-7; TRBD2 matches 8 bases. Germline CDR1 and CDR2: SGHDT and YYEEEE. The length of the CDR3 is 14 residues. V gave up 8 bases and J gave up 7 bases; unmatched junction bases: 14. The variable domain in full, with the rest retrieved from reference TRBV5-6 and TRBJ2-7, is DAGVTQSPTHLIKTRGQQVTLRCSPKSGHDTVSWYQQALGQGPQFIFQYYEEEERQRGNFPDRFSGHQFPNYSSELNVNALLLGDSALYLCASNRPSGSREQYFGPGTRLTVT.

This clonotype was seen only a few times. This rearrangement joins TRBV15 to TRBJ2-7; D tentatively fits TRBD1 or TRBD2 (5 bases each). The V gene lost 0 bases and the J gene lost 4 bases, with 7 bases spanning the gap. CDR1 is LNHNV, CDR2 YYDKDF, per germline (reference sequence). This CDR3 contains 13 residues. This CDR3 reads CATSRDGGYEQYF. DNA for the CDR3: TGTGCCACCAGCAGAGATGGGGGTTACGAGCAGTACTTC.

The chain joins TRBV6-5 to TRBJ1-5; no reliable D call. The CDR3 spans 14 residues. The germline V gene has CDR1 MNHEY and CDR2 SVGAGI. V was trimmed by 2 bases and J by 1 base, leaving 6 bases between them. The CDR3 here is CASSYTSSNQPQHF. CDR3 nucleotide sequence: TGTGCCAGCAGTTACACCTCCAGCAATCAGCCCCAGCATTTT.

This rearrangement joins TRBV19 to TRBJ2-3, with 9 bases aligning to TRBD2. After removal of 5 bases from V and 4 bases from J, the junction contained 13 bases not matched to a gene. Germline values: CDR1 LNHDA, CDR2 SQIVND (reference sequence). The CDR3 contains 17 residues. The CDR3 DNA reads TGTGCCAGTAGTCCCCATCCTAGCGGGACTAGCTCAGATACGCAGTATTTT. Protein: CASSPHPSGTSSDTQYF.

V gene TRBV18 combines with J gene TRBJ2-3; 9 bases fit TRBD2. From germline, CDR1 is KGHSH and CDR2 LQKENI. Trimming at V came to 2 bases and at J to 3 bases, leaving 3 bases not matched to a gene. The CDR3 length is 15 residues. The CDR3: CASSPLREGTDTQYF. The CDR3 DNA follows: TGTGCCAGCTCACCATTGCGGGAGGGAACAGATACGCAGTATTTT. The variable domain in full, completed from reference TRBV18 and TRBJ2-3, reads NAGVMQNPRHLVRRRGQEARLRCSPMKGHSHVYWYRQLPEEGLKFMVYLQKENIIDESGMPKERFSAEFPKEGPSILRIQQVVRGDSAAYFCASSPLREGTDTQYFGPGTRLTVL.

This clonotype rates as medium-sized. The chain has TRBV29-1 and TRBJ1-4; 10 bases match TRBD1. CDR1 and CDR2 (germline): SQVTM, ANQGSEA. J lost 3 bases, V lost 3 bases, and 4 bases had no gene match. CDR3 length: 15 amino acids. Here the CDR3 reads CSVEFGTGANEKLFF. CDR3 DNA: TGCAGCGTTGAGTTTGGGACAGGGGCTAATGAAAAACTGTTTTTT.

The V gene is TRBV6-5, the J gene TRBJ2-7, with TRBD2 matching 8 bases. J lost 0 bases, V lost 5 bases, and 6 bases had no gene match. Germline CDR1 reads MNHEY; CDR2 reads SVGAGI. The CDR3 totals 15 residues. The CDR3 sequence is CASSPTGTSSYEQYF. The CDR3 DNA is TGTGCCAGCAGTCCAACCGGGACTAGCTCCTACGAGCAGTACTTC.

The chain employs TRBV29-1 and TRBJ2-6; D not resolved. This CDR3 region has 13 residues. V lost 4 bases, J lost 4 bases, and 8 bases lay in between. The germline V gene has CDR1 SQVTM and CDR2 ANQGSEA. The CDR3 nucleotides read TGCAGCGTTGGCGGCAGGGGGGCCAACGTCCTGACTTTC. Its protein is CSVGGRGANVLTF.

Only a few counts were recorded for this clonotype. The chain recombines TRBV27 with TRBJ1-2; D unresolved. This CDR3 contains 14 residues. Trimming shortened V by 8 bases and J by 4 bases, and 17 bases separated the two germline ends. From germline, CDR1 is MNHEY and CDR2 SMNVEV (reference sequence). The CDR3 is CASVSHHDIYGYTF. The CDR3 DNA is TGTGCCAGCGTCTCCCACCATGATATCTATGGCTACACCTTC.

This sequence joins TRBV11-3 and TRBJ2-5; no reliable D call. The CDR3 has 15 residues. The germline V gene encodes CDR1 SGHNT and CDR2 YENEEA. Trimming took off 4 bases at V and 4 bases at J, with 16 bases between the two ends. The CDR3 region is CASSSHAELSETQYF. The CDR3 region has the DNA TGTGCCAGCAGCTCGCATGCGGAATTATCAGAGACCCAGTACTTC.

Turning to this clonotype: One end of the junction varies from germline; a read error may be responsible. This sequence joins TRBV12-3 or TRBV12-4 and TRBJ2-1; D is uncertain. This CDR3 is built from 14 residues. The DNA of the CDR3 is TGTGCTAGCAGTTCCCCCCCCCCGAGTGATGAGCAGTTCTTC. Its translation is CASSSPPPSDEQFF.